This TCR beta chain was recorded in a study of T cells in Graves' hyperthyroidism and ophthalmopathy. Germline CDR1 is SGHTA and CDR2 is FQGTGA. The CDR3 spans 15 residues. Trimming left V 2 bases short and J 3 bases short, with 11 bases between. Amplified regions were TCR beta CDR3 sequences from RNA transcripts. The HTBI primer set drove a first-round RT-PCR of the TCR CDR3. TCRdb re-called the multiplex PCR reads with MiXCR, one entry per CDR3 protein. This table has around 690,000 distinct CDR3 sequences, approximately 15% appearing once. There are many counts of this clonotype. Source material: blood. This clonotype originated in a man aged 45-65 years with Graves' hyperthyroidism. The chain links TRBV7-3 to TRBJ2-1; no definite D call. In DNA, the CDR3 is TGTGCCAGCAGCTTATTGTCTACCAGCTACAATGAGCAGTTCTTC. It specifies CASSLLSTSYNEQFF.